Sequencing of this TCR beta chain was carried out in a study of blood T cell repertoires in COVID-19. Study background: The cDNA or gDNA used as material had been derived from T cells, B-cell-depleted T cells, or PBMCs.

Some clones are missing from TCRdb's copy, which holds only in-frame ones; the method was immunoSEQ multiplex PCR. The table lists over 200,000 clones, 85% to 90% of them singletons. Ages ranged from roughly 18 to 100 years, with residence in 24 US areas. Sequenced: PBMCs or T cells enriched from blood (not recorded which). The source of this sequence is a middle-aged man who had recovered from COVID-19.

CDR3 sequence reads: CASSQDREGRMNEQFF. The DNA for the CDR3 is TGTGCCAGCAGCCAAGATCGGGAGGGCCGTATGAATGAGCAGTTCTTC. This rearrangement joins TRBV4-2 to TRBJ2-1; 8 nucleotides line up with TRBD2. This CDR3 comprises 16 residues. V lost 0 bases, J lost 7 bases, and 8 bases stayed unmatched. The germline CDR1 and CDR2 sequences are LGHNA and YNFKEQ.